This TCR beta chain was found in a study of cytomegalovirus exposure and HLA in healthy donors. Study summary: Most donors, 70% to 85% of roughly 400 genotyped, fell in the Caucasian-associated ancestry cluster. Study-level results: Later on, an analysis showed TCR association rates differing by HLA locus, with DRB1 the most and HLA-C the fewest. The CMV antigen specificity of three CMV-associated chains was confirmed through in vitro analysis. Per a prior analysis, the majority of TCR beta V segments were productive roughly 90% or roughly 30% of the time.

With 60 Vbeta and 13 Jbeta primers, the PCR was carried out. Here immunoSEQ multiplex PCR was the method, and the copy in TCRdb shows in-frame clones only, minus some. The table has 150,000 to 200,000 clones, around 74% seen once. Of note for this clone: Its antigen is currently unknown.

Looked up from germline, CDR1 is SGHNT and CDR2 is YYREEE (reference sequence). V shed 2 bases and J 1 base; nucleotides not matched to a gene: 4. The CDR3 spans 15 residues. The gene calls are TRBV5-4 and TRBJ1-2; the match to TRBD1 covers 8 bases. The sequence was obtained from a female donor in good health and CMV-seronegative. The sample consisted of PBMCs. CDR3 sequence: CASSLPGQVNYGYTF. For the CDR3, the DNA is TGTGCCAGCAGCTTACCGGGACAGGTTAACTATGGCTACACCTTC.